This T cell receptor beta chain emerged from a study of blood T cell repertoires in COVID-19. In the study overall: Sample material is recorded as cDNA or gDNA derived from T cells, B-cell-depleted T cells, or PBMCs.

In the original processing: Reference gene primer amplification in the assay estimated nucleated cell counts. The data were produced by immunoSEQ multiplex PCR, yet TCRdb's version contains in-frame clones alone and is incomplete. D and trimming come from the DNA, and the V and J calls and clone size come from that table. The sample has about 32,000 clones, 90% to 95% seen once. CDR3 length equals 13 residues. Germline V CDR1 and CDR2: MDHEN, SYDVKM. Trimming removed 8 bases from V and 4 bases from J; junction bases left unmatched: 7. The sequence derives from a male donor with active COVID-19. This chain joins TRBV28 and TRBJ1-2, with 7 bases lining up with TRBD1. Sequenced input: peripheral blood. CDR3 region: CASDHRDSYGYTF. The CDR3 nucleotides are TGTGCCAGCGACCACCGGGACAGCTATGGCTACACCTTC.